This T cell receptor beta chain was captured by sequencing in a study of blood T cell repertoires in COVID-19 (dated by TCRdb to 2019 to 2021). Looking at the study overall: The collaborator samples originated in the United States, Italy and Spain and spanned the acute and convalescent phases of COVID-19. Subjects who had been exposed to COVID-19, were actively infected with it, or had recovered from it provided the deeply sampled blood TCRbeta repertoires that made up the dataset. Sample metadata almost always included a de-identified subject ID, COVID-19 status, age in years and sex. Where HLA class I and class II types were available, the types were taken from metadata supplied by the sample provider, not from assay-based typing. Samples came from the ongoing ImmuneRACE study (first 160 participants) plus 1,254 subjects from 6 global collaborators. The material from the prospective study consisted of cDNA or gDNA derived from T cells, B-cell-depleted T cells, or PBMCs. The repertoires were released in a freely available public database meant as a resource for research on the immune response to SARS-CoV-2. Results the study describes overall, beyond this receptor: The quantity of clinical and demographic metadata differed by source and by participant and was supplied without curation.

Comment on this clone: This clone's antigen is unknown. No clone much larger than this one lies a single base away; base qualities are absent.

Collaborating institutions collected whole blood in K2EDTA tubes following their own protocols. For TCRbeta analysis, collaborators shipped samples in one of three forms: frozen whole blood, isolated PBMCs, or DNA extracted from either of those sample types. TCRbeta CDR3 regions were amplified from genomic DNA by means of the immunoSEQ Assay, a bias-controlled multiplex PCR. The published analysis was carried out like this. The number of nucleated cells in each sample was estimated from the amplification of reference gene primers within the assay. To quantify the absolute abundance of each unique TCRbeta CDR3 rearrangement, sequence reads were collapsed and filtered. Productive Simpson clonality was computed per sample as the square root of Simpson's diversity index over productive rearrangements. This is the immuneACCESS table as TCRdb keeps it, with only in-frame sequences that have V and J called. A part of the clones is gone; compared with another copy, unresolved V genes explain less than half, and the rest is unexplained. The V and J calls and clone size come from that table; D and trimming were worked out from the DNA. The sample table contains tens of thousands of clones; only one count was recorded for approximately 84% of them. Together, the top ten hold around 3.5% of the sample.

The CDR3 runs 12 residues from the cysteine to the phenylalanine. The entry retains the CDR3 DNA only, 36 bases that are in frame from base 1. Relative to germline, V is 8 bases shorter and J is 2 bases shorter, with 7 bases between their ends. From a lookup of the germline V gene, CDR1 and CDR2 are SGHTA and FQGNSA. The chain is encoded by TRBV7-2 joined to TRBJ2-1, with no confidently assigned D gene. Material for sequencing was peripheral blood. The clonotype comes from a man over 45 with active COVID-19. CDR3 loop: CASRQTYNEQFF. The nucleotide sequence is given as TGTGCCAGCCGCCAGACCTACAATGAGCAGTTCTTC.